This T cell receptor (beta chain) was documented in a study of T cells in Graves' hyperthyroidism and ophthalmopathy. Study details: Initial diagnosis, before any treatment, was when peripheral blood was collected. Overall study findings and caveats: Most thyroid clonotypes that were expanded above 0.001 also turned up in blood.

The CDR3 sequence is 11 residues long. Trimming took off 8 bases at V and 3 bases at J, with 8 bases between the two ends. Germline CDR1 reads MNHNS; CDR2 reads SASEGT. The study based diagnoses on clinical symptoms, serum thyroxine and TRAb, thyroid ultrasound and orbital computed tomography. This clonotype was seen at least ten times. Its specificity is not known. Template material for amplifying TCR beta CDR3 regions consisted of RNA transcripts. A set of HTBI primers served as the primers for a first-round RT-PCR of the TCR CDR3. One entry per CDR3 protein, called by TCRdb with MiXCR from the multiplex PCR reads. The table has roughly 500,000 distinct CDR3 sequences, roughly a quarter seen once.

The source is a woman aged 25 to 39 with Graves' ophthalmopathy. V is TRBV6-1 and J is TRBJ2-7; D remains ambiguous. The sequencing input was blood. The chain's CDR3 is CASGWRYEQYF. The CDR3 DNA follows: TGTGCCAGCGGCTGGCGCTACGAGCAGTACTTC.